This entry features one T cell receptor (beta chain) sequence. Its antigen is unidentified. These data are taken from a study of siplizumab effects on memory and regulatory T cells. General study findings and limits: Both greater diversity than memory cells and a major contribution to the alloresponse seemed to characterize naive T cells. In controls, 26.9% of mappable alloreactive CD4+ clones were Treg-derived on average, versus around 71% with siplizumab. The alloreactive clones that mapped to unstimulated subsets made up only a minor fraction.

Germline V lookup: CDR1 LNHNV, CDR2 YYDKDF (reference sequence). Trimming at V came to 4 bases and at J to 3 bases, leaving 11 bases not matched to a gene. CDR3 length: 18 residues. Every sample had approximately 100,000 of its TCR templates assayed. Here immunoSEQ multiplex PCR was the method, and the copy in TCRdb shows in-frame clones only, minus some. This sample carries about 100,000 clones, roughly 94% of them seen once, and the ten largest clones take around 0.6%. Sequencing was done on a sample of Tregs sorted from blood. The chain has TRBV15 and TRBJ2-6; 8 bases match TRBD1. This clonotype was sampled from a human donor in good health. CDR3 sequence: CATSTYRGAVRGANVLTF. CDR3 DNA: TGTGCCACCAGCACCTACAGGGGGGCAGTGCGTGGGGCCAACGTCCTGACTTTC.